The next 19 T cell receptor beta chains were all read from a single sample in a study of blood T cell repertoires in COVID-19. The method was immunoSEQ multiplex PCR; TCRdb's version includes in-frame clones alone and lacks a portion of them. The sample has around 80,000 clones, approximately 81% seen once. The sample comprised peripheral blood. These receptors were obtained from a woman older than 75 with active or convalescent COVID-19.

The V gene is TRBV18, the J gene TRBJ1-3, with D perhaps matching TRBD1 (5 bases). Germline V gene sequence: CDR1 KGHSH, CDR2 LQKENI. The CDR3 has 20 amino acids. Trimming took 6 bases from V and 2 from J, leaving 29 bases between them. The DNA of the CDR3 is TGTGCCAGCTCTATAAACCCCTCCGTCTCCGGCAGGGCGACTGGAAACACCATATATTTT. Translating gives CASSINPSVSGRATGNTIYF.

The chain combines TRBV7-9 with TRBJ2-3, with D maybe TRBD1 (5 bases). CDR1 SEHNR and CDR2 FQNEAQ come from the germline V gene (reference sequence). The V end lost 4 bases, the J end lost 1 base, and 9 bases lay between the germline ends. The CDR3 length is 14 residues. The CDR3 DNA is TGTGCCAGCAGCTGGGCGACAGGCACAGATACGCAGTATTTT. It codes for CASSWATGTDTQYF.

This chain links TRBV19 with TRBJ2-1; 8 bases align to TRBD1. The CDR3 is 14 residues long. Germline lookup yields CDR1 LNHDA and CDR2 SQIVND (reference sequence). The V gene end was trimmed by 6 bases and the J gene end by 7 bases; junction bases not matched to a gene: 8. The CDR3 loop is CASRITGGRNEQFF. The CDR3 nucleotides are TGTGCCAGTAGGATAACAGGGGGTCGGAATGAGCAGTTCTTC. Variable domain in full (rest from reference TRBV19 and TRBJ2-1): DGGITQSPKYLFRKEGQNVTLSCEQNLNHDAMYWYRQDPGQGLRLIYYSQIVNDFQKGDIAEGYSVSREKKESFPLTVTSAQKNPTAFYLCASRITGGRNEQFFGPGTRLTVL.

The gene calls are TRBV7-2 and TRBJ2-3; a possible D gene is TRBD2 (6 bases). V shed 1 base and J shed 7 bases, with 12 bases lying between them. CDR1 and CDR2 (germline): SGHTA, FQGNSA. This CDR3 spans 14 amino acids. The CDR3 sequence: CASSLGGAQNTQYF. As DNA, the CDR3 is TGTGCCAGCAGCTTAGGCGGGGCCCAGAATACGCAGTATTTT.

The rearrangement links TRBV19 to TRBJ2-5; a possible D gene is TRBD1 (6 bases). The ends were cut back, 3 bases at V and 8 bases at J, with 13 bases in the middle. This CDR3 comprises 13 residues. Germline V gene sequence: CDR1 LNHDA, CDR2 SQIVND (reference sequence). For the CDR3, the DNA is TGTGCCAGTAGTATGAGGGACACGGCTACCCAGTACTTC. Amino acid sequence: CASSMRDTATQYF.

The chain joins TRBV6-2 or TRBV6-3 to TRBJ2-7, with TRBD2 matching over 12 bases. The CDR3 has 15 amino acids. With 5 bases clipped from V and 4 bases from J, the junction kept 6 bases outside the gene matches. Germline CDR1 MNHEY, CDR2 SVGEGT. This CDR3 is CASSTPTSGSYEQYF. In DNA, the CDR3 is TGTGCCAGCAGTACACCGACTAGCGGGAGTTACGAGCAGTACTTC.

The sample holds a few counts of this clone. The chain is built from TRBV30 and TRBJ2-7; 9 bases line up with TRBD1. Germline V gene data show CDR1 as GTSNPN and CDR2 as SVGIG (reference sequence). This CDR3 has 13 residues. V lost 2 bases to trimming and J lost 7 bases; unmatched junction nucleotides: 6. Here the CDR3 DNA reads TGTGCCTGGAGTAAGGGACAGGGACGGGAGCAGTACTTC. Translated: CAWSKGQGREQYF.

This rearrangement joins TRBV7-8 to TRBJ2-7; 10 bases line up with TRBD2. Losses at the gene ends were 4 bases for V and 3 bases for J; bases not matched to a gene: 15. The germline CDR1 and CDR2 sequences are SGHVS and FQNEAQ. CDR3 length: 18 residues. The CDR3 nucleotides are TGTGCCAGCAGCTCCACGAGGGGGCTAGCGGGGGTCTACTACGAGCAGTACTTC. It codes for CASSSTRGLAGVYYEQYF.

J is TRBJ1-2 and V is TRBV7-9, with D possibly being TRBD1 (6 bases). The CDR3 loop spans 13 amino acids. Germline CDR1 is SEHNR and CDR2 is FQNEAQ (reference sequence). The germline V and J ends were trimmed by 3 bases and 2 bases, with 7 bases remaining between them. For the CDR3, the DNA is TGTGCCAGCAGCTTTGGACAGAACTATGGCTACACCTTC. The encoded protein is CASSFGQNYGYTF.

The gene calls are TRBV6-1 and TRBJ2-1, with 9 bases aligning to TRBD1. The CDR3 length is 16 residues. The J segment lost 6 bases and the V segment lost 3 bases, leaving 9 bases of the junction unmatched. CDR1 is MNHNS, CDR2 SASEGT, per germline. CDR3 sequence reads: CASSDGTGPRGNEQFF. CDR3 nucleotide sequence: TGTGCCAGCAGTGACGGGACAGGGCCCCGCGGCAATGAGCAGTTCTTC.

The chain couples TRBV11-2 to TRBJ1-3, with D possibly matching TRBD1 (5 bases). There are 17 residues in the CDR3. Per the germline V gene, CDR1 is SGHAT and CDR2 is FQNNGV. Trimming removed 0 bases from V and 0 bases from J, with 12 bases in between. This CDR3 is CASSLDLWGLSGNTIYF. CDR3 nucleotides: TGTGCCAGCAGCTTAGATCTGTGGGGCCTCTCTGGAAACACCATATATTTT.

This clone was seen more than once but under ten times. The V gene is TRBV6-2 or TRBV6-3, the J gene TRBJ1-1; TRBD1 matches 7 bases. The CDR3 is 14 amino acids. The ends lost 2 bases at V and 7 bases at J; junction bases unmatched: 7. The V gene's germline CDR1 is MNHEY and CDR2 SVGEGT. For the CDR3, the DNA is TGTGCCAGCAGTTACCTACAGGGGAATGGTGAAGCTTTCTTT. Translation: CASSYLQGNGEAFF.

The chain has TRBV3-1 (or the pseudogene TRBV3-2) and TRBJ1-2, with TRBD1 as a possible D gene (5 bases). The germline gives CDR1 LGHDT, CDR2 YNNKEL (reference sequence). CDR3 length: 12 residues. The V end was cut by 7 bases, the J end by 14 bases, with 20 bases between. CDR3 DNA sequence: TGTGCCAGCACTCAGGGCGGGATTTTGAGGACCTTC. As protein: CASTQGGILRTF.

CDR3 in amino acids: CASSSLGGTEAFF. CDR3 DNA sequence: TGTGCCAGCAGTTCTCTCGGGGGTACTGAAGCTTTCTTT. V and J are TRBV9 and TRBJ1-1; a weak D match, TRBD1 (5 bases). This CDR3 has 13 residues. Trimming stripped 5 bases from V and 5 bases from J, with 13 bases between. The germline V gene has CDR1 SGDLS and CDR2 YYNGEE.

This chain joins TRBV7-9 and TRBJ2-3, with 9 positions matching TRBD2. CDR3 size: 14 residues. Germline V CDR1 and CDR2: SEHNR, FQNEAQ (reference sequence). V dropped 3 bases and J dropped 12; count of bases not matched to a gene: 10. The DNA of the CDR3 is TGTGCCAGCAGCTTTTGGAGATCTAGCGGGGACCAGTATTTT. It encodes CASSFWRSSGDQYF.

The CDR3 loop is CASSLGGNTGELFF. In DNA, the CDR3 is TGTGCCAGCAGCTTGGGAGGGAACACCGGGGAGCTGTTTTTT. This chain uses TRBV11-3 with TRBJ2-2, with D possibly TRBD2 on 6 matching bases. CDR1 is SGHNT, CDR2 YENEEA, per germline. The length of the CDR3 is 14 residues. Trimming took 3 bases from V and 1 from J, leaving 6 bases between them.

V is TRBV24-1 and J is TRBJ2-1, with D possibly TRBD1 on 6 matching bases. The CDR3 runs 13 residues. CDR1 and CDR2 from the germline V gene are KGHDR and SFDVKD. Trimming pared 9 bases from V and 8 bases from J, leaving 16 bases between. The CDR3 coding sequence is TGTGCCACCGCCCCAGGGGAAGTAGATGAGCAGTTCTTC. Its protein product is CATAPGEVDEQFF.

The rearrangement uses TRBV3-1 (or the pseudogene TRBV3-2) and TRBJ1-2, with TRBD1 as a possible D gene (6 bases). This CDR3 is built from 15 residues. Germline-derived CDR1 and CDR2 are LGHDT and YNNKEL (reference sequence). V was cut by 3 bases and J by 8 bases, with 19 bases left in between. In DNA form, the CDR3 reads TGTGCCAGCAGCCATTTACACTCACAGGGTGGAGGCTACACCTTC. Residues: CASSHLHSQGGGYTF.

This clone was detected only a few times. CDR3 sequence: CASSSRPDTQYF. CDR3 coding DNA: TGTGCCAGCAGCTCCCGTCCAGATACGCAGTATTTT. The V and J genes are TRBV7-2 and TRBJ2-3; D is unclear. Germline V gene sequence: CDR1 SGHTA, CDR2 FQGNSA. The V and J ends lost 4 bases and 4 bases respectively, with 6 bases between them. The length of the CDR3 is 12 residues.